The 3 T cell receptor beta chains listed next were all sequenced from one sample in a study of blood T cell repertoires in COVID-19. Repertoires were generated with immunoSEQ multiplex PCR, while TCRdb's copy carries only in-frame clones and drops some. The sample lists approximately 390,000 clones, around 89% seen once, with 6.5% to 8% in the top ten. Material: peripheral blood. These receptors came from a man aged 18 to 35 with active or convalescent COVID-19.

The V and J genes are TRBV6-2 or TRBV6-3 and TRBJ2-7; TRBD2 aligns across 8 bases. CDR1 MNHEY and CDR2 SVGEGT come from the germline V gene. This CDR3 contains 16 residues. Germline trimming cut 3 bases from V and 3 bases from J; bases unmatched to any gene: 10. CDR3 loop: CASSYEAGEGVYEQYF. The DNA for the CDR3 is TGTGCCAGCAGTTATGAAGCGGGGGAAGGAGTCTACGAGCAGTACTTC.

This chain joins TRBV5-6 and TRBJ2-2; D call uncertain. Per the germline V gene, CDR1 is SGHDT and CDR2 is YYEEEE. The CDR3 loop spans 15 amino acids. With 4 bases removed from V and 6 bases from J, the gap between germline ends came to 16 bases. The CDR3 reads CASSPAPVLSGELFF. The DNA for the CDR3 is TGTGCCAGCAGCCCCGCTCCGGTGTTATCCGGGGAGCTGTTTTTT.

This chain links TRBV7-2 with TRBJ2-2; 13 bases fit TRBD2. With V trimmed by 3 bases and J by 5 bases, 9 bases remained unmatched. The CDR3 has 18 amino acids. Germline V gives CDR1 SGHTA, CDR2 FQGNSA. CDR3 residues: CASSFVLAGGPGTGELFF. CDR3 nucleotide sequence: TGTGCCAGCAGCTTTGTACTAGCGGGGGGGCCCGGGACCGGGGAGCTGTTTTTT. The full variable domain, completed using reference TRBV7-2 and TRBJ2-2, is GAGVSQSPSNKVTEKGKDVELRCDPISGHTALYWYRQSLGQGLEFLIYFQGNSAPDKSGLPSDRFSAERTGGSVSTLTIQRTQQEDSAVYLCASSFVLAGGPGTGELFFGEGSRLTVL.